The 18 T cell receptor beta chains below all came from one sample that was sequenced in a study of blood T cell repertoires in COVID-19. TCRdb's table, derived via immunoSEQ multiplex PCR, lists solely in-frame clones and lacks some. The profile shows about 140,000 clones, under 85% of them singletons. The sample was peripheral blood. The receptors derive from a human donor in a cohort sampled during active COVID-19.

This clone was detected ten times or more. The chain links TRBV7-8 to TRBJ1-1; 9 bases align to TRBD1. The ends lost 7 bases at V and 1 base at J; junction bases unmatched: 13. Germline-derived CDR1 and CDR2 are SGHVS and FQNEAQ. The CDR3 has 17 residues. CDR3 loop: CASTARGTGFGNTEAFF. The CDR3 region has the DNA TGTGCCAGCACCGCTCGAGGGACAGGGTTTGGGAACACTGAAGCTTTCTTT.

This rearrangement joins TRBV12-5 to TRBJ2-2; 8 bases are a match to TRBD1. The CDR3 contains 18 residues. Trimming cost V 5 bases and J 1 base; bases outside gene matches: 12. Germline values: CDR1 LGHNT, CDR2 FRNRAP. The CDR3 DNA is TGTGCTAGTGGTAACGGACAGGGCGGCCTCAGGAACACCGGGGAGCTGTTTTTT. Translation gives CASGNGQGGLRNTGELFF. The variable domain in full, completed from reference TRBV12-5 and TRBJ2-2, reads DARVTQTPRHKVTEMGQEVTMRCQPILGHNTVFWYRQTMMQGLELLAYFRNRAPLDDSGMPKDRFSAEMPDATLATLKIQPSEPRDSAVYFCASGNGQGGLRNTGELFFGEGSRLTVL.

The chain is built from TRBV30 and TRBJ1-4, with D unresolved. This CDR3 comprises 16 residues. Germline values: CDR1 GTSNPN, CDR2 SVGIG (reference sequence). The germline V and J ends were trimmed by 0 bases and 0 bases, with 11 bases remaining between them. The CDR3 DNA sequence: TGTGCCTGGAGTGTAATAGCCCATGCAACTAATGAAAAACTGTTTTTT. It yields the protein CAWSVIAHATNEKLFF.

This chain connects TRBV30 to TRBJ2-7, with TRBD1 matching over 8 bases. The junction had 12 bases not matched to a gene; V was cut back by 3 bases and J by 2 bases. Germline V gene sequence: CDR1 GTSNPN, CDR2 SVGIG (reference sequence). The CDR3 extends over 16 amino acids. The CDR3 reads CAWSTGGAHLPYEQYF. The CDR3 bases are TGTGCCTGGAGCACAGGGGGAGCACATCTACCCTACGAGCAGTACTTC.

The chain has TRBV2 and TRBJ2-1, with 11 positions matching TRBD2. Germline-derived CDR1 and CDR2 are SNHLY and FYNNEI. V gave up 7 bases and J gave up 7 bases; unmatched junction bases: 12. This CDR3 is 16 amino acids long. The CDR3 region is CASKSGLSGGANEQFF. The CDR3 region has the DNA TGTGCCAGCAAGAGTGGACTTAGCGGGGGGGCGAATGAGCAGTTCTTC.

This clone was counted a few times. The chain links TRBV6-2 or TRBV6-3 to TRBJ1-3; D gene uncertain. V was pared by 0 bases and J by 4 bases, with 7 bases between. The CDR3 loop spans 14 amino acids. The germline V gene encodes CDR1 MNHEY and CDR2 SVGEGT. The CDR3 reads CASSYSHGGNTIYF. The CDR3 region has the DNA TGTGCCAGCAGTTACTCCCATGGCGGAAACACCATATATTTT.

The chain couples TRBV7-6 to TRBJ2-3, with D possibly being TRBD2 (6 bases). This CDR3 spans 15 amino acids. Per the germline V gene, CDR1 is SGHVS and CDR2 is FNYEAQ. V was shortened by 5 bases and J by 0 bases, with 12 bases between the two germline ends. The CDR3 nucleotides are TGTGCCAGCAGCCTGGAGCGGGTTAGCACAGATACGCAGTATTTT. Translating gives CASSLERVSTDTQYF.

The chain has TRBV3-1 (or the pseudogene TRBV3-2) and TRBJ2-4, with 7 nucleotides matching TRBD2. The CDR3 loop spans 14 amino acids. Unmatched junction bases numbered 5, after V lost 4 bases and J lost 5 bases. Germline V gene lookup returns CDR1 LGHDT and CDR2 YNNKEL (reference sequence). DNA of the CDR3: TGTGCCAGCAGCCCGCGGGGGTTCCAAAACATTCAGTACTTC. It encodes CASSPRGFQNIQYF.

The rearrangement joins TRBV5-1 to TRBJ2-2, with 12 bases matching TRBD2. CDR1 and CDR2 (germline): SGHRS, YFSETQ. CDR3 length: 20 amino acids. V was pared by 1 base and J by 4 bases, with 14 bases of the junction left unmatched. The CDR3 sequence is CASSLPASGGATPSTGELFF. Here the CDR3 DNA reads TGCGCCAGCAGCTTGCCGGCTAGCGGGGGGGCGACGCCGAGCACCGGGGAGCTGTTTTTT.

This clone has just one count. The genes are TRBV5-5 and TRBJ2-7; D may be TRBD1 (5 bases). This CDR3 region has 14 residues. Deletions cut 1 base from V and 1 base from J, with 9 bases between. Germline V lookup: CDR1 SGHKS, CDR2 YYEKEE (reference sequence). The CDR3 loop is CASSLQGASYEQYF. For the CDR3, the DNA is TGTGCCAGCAGCTTGCAAGGGGCGTCCTACGAGCAGTACTTC.

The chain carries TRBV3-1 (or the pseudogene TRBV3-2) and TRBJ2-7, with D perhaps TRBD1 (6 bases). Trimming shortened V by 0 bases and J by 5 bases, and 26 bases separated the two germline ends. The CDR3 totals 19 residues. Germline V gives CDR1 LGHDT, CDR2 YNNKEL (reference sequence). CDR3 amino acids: CASSQDLFPLVGALDEQYF. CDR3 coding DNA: TGTGCCAGCAGCCAAGATCTCTTCCCCCTTGTGGGGGCCTTGGACGAGCAGTACTTC.

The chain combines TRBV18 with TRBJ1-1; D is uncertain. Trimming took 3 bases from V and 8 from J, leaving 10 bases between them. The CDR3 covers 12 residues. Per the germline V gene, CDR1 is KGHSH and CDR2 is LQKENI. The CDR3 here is CASSPSGIEAFF. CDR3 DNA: TGTGCCAGCTCACCGTCCGGGATCGAAGCTTTCTTT.

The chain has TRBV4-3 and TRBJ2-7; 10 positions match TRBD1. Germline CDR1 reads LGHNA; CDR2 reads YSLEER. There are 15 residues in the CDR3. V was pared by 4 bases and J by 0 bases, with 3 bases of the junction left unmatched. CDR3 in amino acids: CASSRTGGDSYEQYF. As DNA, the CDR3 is TGCGCCAGCAGCCGGACAGGGGGGGACTCCTACGAGCAGTACTTC.

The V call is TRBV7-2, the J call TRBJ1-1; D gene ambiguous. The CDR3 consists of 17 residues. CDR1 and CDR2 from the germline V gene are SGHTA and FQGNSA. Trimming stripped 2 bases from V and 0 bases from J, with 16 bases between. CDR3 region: CASSLISQKYMNTEAFF. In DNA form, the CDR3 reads TGTGCCAGCAGCTTAATATCCCAGAAGTACATGAACACTGAAGCTTTCTTT.

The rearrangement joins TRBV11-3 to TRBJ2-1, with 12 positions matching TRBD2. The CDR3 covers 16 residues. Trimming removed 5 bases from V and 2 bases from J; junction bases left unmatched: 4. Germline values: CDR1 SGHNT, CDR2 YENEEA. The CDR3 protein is CASSLGLAGPYNEQFF. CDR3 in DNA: TGTGCCAGCAGCCTCGGACTAGCGGGACCCTACAATGAGCAGTTCTTC. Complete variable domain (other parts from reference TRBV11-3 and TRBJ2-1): EAGVVQSPRYKIIEKKQPVAFWCNPISGHNTLYWYLQNLGQGPELLIRYENEEAVDDSQLPKDRFSAERLKGVDSTLKIQPAELGDSAVYLCASSLGLAGPYNEQFFGPGTRLTVL.

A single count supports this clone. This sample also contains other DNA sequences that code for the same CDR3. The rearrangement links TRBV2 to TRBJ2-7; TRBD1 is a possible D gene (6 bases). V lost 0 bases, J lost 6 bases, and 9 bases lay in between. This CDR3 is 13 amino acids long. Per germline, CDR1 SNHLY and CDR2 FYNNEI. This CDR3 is CASSEAQGGEQYF. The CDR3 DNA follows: TGTGCCAGCAGTGAAGCGCAAGGGGGCGAGCAGTACTTC.

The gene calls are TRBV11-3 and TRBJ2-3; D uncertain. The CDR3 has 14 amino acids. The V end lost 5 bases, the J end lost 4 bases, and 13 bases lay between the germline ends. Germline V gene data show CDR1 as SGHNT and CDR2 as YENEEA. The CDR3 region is CASSPAPGSDTQYF. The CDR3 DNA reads TGTGCCAGCAGCCCCGCCCCCGGGTCAGATACGCAGTATTTT.

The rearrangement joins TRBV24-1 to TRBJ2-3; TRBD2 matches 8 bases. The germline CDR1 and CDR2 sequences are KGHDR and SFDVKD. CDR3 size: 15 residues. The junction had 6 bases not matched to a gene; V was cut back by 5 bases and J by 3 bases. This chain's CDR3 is CATSVGAGETDTQYF. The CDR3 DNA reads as TGTGCCACCAGTGTAGGAGCGGGGGAGACAGATACGCAGTATTTT.